The 23 T cell receptor beta chains reported below all come from one sample, sequenced in a study of T cell changes during pregnancy in multiple sclerosis. The data were produced by immunoSEQ multiplex PCR, yet TCRdb's version contains in-frame clones alone and is incomplete. The sample consists of about 28,000 clones, roughly 90% of them appearing once. The material was CD4+ T cells from peripheral blood mononuclear cells, obtained in the first trimester of pregnancy. The origin of the receptors is a female donor in good health, enrolled as a control in a pregnancy study.

The chain is built from TRBV27 and TRBJ2-1, with a tentative D call TRBD1 (5 bases). The CDR3 length is 14 residues. CDR1 is MNHEY and CDR2 is SMNVEV in the germline V gene (reference sequence). V was pared by 3 bases and J by 8 bases, with 14 bases between. The CDR3 sequence is CASSFGRVRHEQFF. The CDR3 DNA is TGTGCCAGCAGTTTCGGCAGGGTGCGTCATGAGCAGTTCTTC.

V usage is TRBV28 and J usage is TRBJ1-5; D remains unclear. V gave up 4 bases and J gave up 3 bases, with 10 bases separating them. This CDR3 region has 14 residues. Germline V lookup: CDR1 MDHEN, CDR2 SYDVKM. The CDR3 DNA follows: TGTGCCAGCAGTTATGGCTTATCCAATCAGCCCCAGCATTTT. Translated, it gives CASSYGLSNQPQHF.

Of note for this clone: Compared with germline, one end of the junction differs, possibly owing to a read error. The chain couples TRBV2 to TRBJ2-7; 8 positions match TRBD1. Germline CDR1 is SNHLY and CDR2 is FYNNEI. This CDR3 is 13 amino acids long. CDR3 sequence reads: CASSELGQGSMDF. The CDR3 DNA is TGTGCCAGCAGTGAACTCGGACAGGGATCAATGGACTTC. Full variable domain (rest looked up from reference TRBV2 and TRBJ2-7): EPEVTQTPSHQVTQMGQEVILRCVPISNHLYFYWYRQILGQKVEFLVSFYNNEISEKSEIFDDQFSVERPDGSNFTLKIRSTKLEDSAMYFCASSELGQGSMDFGPGTRLTVT.

The genes are TRBV6-5 and TRBJ2-3; D may be TRBD2 (6 bases). The CDR3 has 15 amino acids. Germline V gives CDR1 MNHEY, CDR2 SVGAGI. Trimming cost V 6 bases and J 6 bases, with 19 bases left between them. CDR3 bases: TGTGCCAGCAGCTGGTCGGGATACAGCGGGGATACGCAGTATTTT. As protein: CASSWSGYSGDTQYF.

The CDR3 DNA reads TGTGCCAGCAGCTTAGGCGGGGTTCCTGGAAACACCATATATTTT. This encodes CASSLGGVPGNTIYF. The chain joins TRBV7-6 to TRBJ1-3, with D unclear. Germline-derived CDR1 and CDR2 are SGHVS and FNYEAQ. V gave up 1 base and J gave up 2 bases, with 9 bases separating them. The CDR3 is 15 residues long.

The genes are TRBV5-1 and TRBJ1-3, with 7 bases lining up with TRBD1. Per the germline V gene, CDR1 is SGHRS and CDR2 is YFSETQ. The CDR3 runs 18 residues. J lost 0 bases, V lost 4 bases, and 13 bases had no gene match. The CDR3 nucleotides read TGCGCCAGCAGCCGGGGGGGTGACAGGGCGAGCTCTGGAAACACCATATATTTT. Protein sequence: CASSRGGDRASSGNTIYF.

The rearrangement joins TRBV23-1 to TRBJ2-5, with 13 bases fitting TRBD2. TRBV23-1 is sorted into the ORF group, with uncertain function. The CDR3 length is 15 residues. V dropped 8 bases and J dropped 5; count of bases not matched to a gene: 8. CDR3 bases: TGCGCCAGCTTCCATGGACTAGCGGGAGAGGAGACCCAGTACTTC. Residues: CASFHGLAGEETQYF.

The chain carries TRBV23-1 and TRBJ1-2; the D gene is possibly TRBD1 (5 bases). TRBV23-1 qualifies as an ORF whose function is uncertain. V was clipped by 5 bases and J by 6 bases, with 19 bases between them. The CDR3 length is 15 residues. The CDR3 DNA follows: TGCGCCAGCAGTAAAAGGGACTCCGGCGGAGATGGCTACACCTTC. This encodes CASSKRDSGGDGYTF.

V usage is TRBV7-9 and J usage is TRBJ1-1, with D possibly matching TRBD1 (6 bases). V was trimmed by 5 bases and J by 1 base, leaving 11 bases between them. The CDR3 length is 14 residues. CDR1 and CDR2 (germline): SEHNR, FQNEAQ (reference sequence). The DNA of the CDR3 is TGTGCCAGCAGCAAACCGGGACAGAACACTGAAGCTTTCTTT. Translating it yields CASSKPGQNTEAFF.

This clone has only one observation. This sequence joins TRBV2 and TRBJ2-5; TRBD1 is a possible D gene (5 bases). The CDR3 consists of 14 residues. V shed 6 bases and J shed 5 bases, with 16 bases lying between them. In germline, CDR1 is SNHLY, CDR2 FYNNEI. This CDR3 is CASRPSGPLETQYF. The CDR3 DNA reads as TGTGCCAGCAGGCCCTCAGGGCCCTTGGAGACCCAGTACTTC.

This clone is labeled as medium-sized (0.01 to 0.1%). The chain employs TRBV6-4 and TRBJ2-1; a possible D gene is TRBD1 (6 bases). CDR3 size: 14 residues. CDR1 is MRHNA, CDR2 SNTAGT, per germline. The V end lost 5 bases, the J end lost 0 bases, and 8 bases lay between the germline ends. The CDR3 reads CASSKDSSYNEQFF. Written as DNA, the CDR3 is TGTGCCAGCAGTAAGGACAGCTCCTACAATGAGCAGTTCTTC.

J is TRBJ2-3 and V is TRBV28; D gene unclear. Per the germline V gene, CDR1 is MDHEN and CDR2 is SYDVKM. This CDR3 comprises 15 residues. V lost 3 bases to trimming and J lost 0 bases, with 10 bases between them. CDR3 sequence (DNA): TGTGCCAGCAGTTTTTTCACGACTAGCACAGATACGCAGTATTTT. Residues: CASSFFTTSTDTQYF.

The rearrangement uses TRBV9 and TRBJ2-3, with D possibly TRBD2 on 6 matching bases. Trimming removed 0 bases from V and 3 bases from J, with 8 bases in between. The CDR3 is 14 residues long. Germline lookup yields CDR1 SGDLS and CDR2 YYNGEE. DNA of the CDR3: TGTGCCAGCAGCGTAGTGGGGGGAACAGATACGCAGTATTTT. This translates into CASSVVGGTDTQYF.

This chain links TRBV30 with TRBJ2-1; the match to TRBD2 covers 16 bases. The germline V gene has CDR1 GTSNPN and CDR2 SVGIG (reference sequence). Trimming at V came to 2 bases and at J to 10 bases, leaving 8 bases not matched to a gene. This CDR3 spans 16 amino acids. CDR3 amino acids: CAWSSGLAGGAIEQFF. CDR3 coding DNA: TGTGCCTGGAGTTCGGGACTAGCGGGAGGGGCCATCGAGCAGTTCTTC.

The rearrangement links TRBV6-1 to TRBJ1-1; D gene ambiguous. The CDR3 has 12 residues. The germline V gene encodes CDR1 MNHNS and CDR2 SASEGT. V was pared by 1 base and J by 6 bases, with 6 bases between. CDR3 in DNA: TGTGCCAGCAGTGAAGGGGCCCCTGAAGCTTTCTTT. Its translation: CASSEGAPEAFF.

The V call is TRBV4-1, the J call TRBJ2-1, with 11 nucleotides matching TRBD2. The CDR3 is made up of 17 amino acids. CDR1 is MGHRA and CDR2 is YSYEKL in the germline V gene. J lost 6 bases, V lost 4 bases, and 11 bases had no gene match. CDR3 nucleotide sequence: TGCGCCAGCAGCCCCCGGGGTAGCGGGGGGGTAAGCAATGAGCAGTTCTTC. Residues: CASSPRGSGGVSNEQFF.

Concerning this clone itself: Other DNA sequences in this sample translate to the same CDR3. The chain couples TRBV5-1 to TRBJ2-1; 10 bases are a match to TRBD1. Germline lookup yields CDR1 SGHRS and CDR2 YFSETQ. V was clipped by 2 bases and J by 3 bases; unmatched bases: 2. The CDR3 spans 15 residues. The CDR3 nucleotides read TGCGCCAGCAGCTTAGGGGACAGGGGCTACAATGAGCAGTTCTTC. As protein: CASSLGDRGYNEQFF. Supplemented by reference TRBV5-1 and TRBJ2-1, the full variable domain reads KAGVTQTPRYLIKTRGQQVTLSCSPISGHRSVSWYQQTPGQGLQFLFEYFSETQRNKGNFPGRFSGRQFSNSRSEMNVSTLELGDSALYLCASSLGDRGYNEQFFGPGTRLTVL.

V usage is TRBV21-1 and J usage is TRBJ2-5; the DNA was not used to check the table's D call, TRBD2. TRBV21-1 is a listed pseudogene. The CDR3 is made up of 15 amino acids. CDR3 residues: CASSKRRERQETQYF. The CDR3 DNA follows: TGTGCCAGCAGCAAGAGGAGGGAGAGACAAGAGACCCAGTACTTC.

This clone was observed a handful of times. The chain couples TRBV28 to TRBJ2-3; 10 bases are a match to TRBD2. CDR1 and CDR2 (germline): MDHEN, SYDVKM. J gave up 1 base and V 4 bases, and 5 bases lay outside the gene matches. This CDR3 contains 16 residues. DNA of the CDR3: TGTGCCAGCAGTTCTCTAGCGGGAGTTCGCACAGATACGCAGTATTTT. Protein: CASSSLAGVRTDTQYF.

The V gene is TRBV5-8, the J gene TRBJ2-7, with D maybe TRBD1 (6 bases). CDR3 length: 18 residues. The V and J ends lost 1 base and 4 bases respectively, with 24 bases between them. The germline CDR1 and CDR2 sequences are SGHTS and YDEGEE. CDR3 coding DNA: TGTGCCAGCAGCTTGATGATGGCTGGGGGCGCATTAGGGTACGAGCAGTACTTC. Translating gives CASSLMMAGGALGYEQYF.

The chain employs TRBV7-9 and TRBJ1-6; D possibly corresponds to TRBD1 (5 bases). The V end was cut by 1 base, the J end by 11 bases, with 12 bases between. Germline lookup yields CDR1 SEHNR and CDR2 FQNEAQ (reference sequence). The CDR3 length is 14 residues. The CDR3 nucleotides are TGTGCCAGCAGCTTAGACGGGGGTCCAGCACCCCTCCACTTT. Residues: CASSLDGGPAPLHF.

This CDR3 is CASSLELDTQYF. The CDR3 DNA follows: TGTGCCAGCAGCCTAGAACTAGATACGCAGTATTTT. The chain recombines TRBV6-6 with TRBJ2-3, with no clear D. The length of the CDR3 is 12 residues. The V gene lost 6 bases and the J gene lost 5 bases, with 9 bases spanning the gap. The V gene's germline CDR1 is MNHNY and CDR2 SVGAGI (reference sequence).

CDR3 in amino acids: CASSFEGDSPLHF. The CDR3 bases are TGTGCCAGCAGCTTCGAGGGAGACTCACCCCTCCACTTT. This chain connects TRBV5-4 to TRBJ1-6; the D is unclear. This CDR3 contains 13 residues. The V gene lost 2 bases and the J gene lost 10 bases, with 10 bases spanning the gap. Per germline, CDR1 SGHNT and CDR2 YYREEE (reference sequence).